This T cell receptor beta chain was sequenced in a study of blood T cell repertoires in COVID-19. Whole-study context: COVID-19 samples from acute and convalescent phases originated in the United States, Italy and Spain.

Assay used: immunoSEQ multiplex PCR; TCRdb lists only in-frame clones, some missing. The table records 120,000 to 150,000 clones, around 85% of them present only once. The CDR3 extends over 15 amino acids. V was clipped by 3 bases and J by 4 bases, with 16 bases between them. Germline V gene data show CDR1 as MNHNS and CDR2 as SASEGT. The chain combines TRBV6-1 with TRBJ2-7; possibly TRBD1 for D (6 bases). Specimen: peripheral blood. This TCR derives from a man aged 50-60 years with acute or convalescent COVID-19. CDR3 loop: CASSDNYRVEYEQYF. The CDR3 region has the DNA TGTGCCAGCAGTGATAACTACAGGGTAGAGTACGAGCAGTACTTC.